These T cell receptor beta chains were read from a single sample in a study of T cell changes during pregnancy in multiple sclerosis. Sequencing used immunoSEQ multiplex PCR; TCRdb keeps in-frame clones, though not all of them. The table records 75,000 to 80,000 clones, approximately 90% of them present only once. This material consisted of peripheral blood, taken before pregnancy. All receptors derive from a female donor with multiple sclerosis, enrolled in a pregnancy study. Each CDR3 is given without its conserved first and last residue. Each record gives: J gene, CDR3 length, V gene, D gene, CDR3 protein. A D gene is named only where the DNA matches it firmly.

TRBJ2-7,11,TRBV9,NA,ASSVWGGPEQY
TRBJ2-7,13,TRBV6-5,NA,ASRRRVSSSYEQY
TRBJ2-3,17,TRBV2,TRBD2,ASRGARSGGGQETDTQY
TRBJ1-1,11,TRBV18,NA,ASSPDTNTEAF
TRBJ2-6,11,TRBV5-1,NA,ASSFQVANVLT
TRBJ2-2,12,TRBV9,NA,ASSVYGNTGELF
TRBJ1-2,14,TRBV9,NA,ASSVGGGAANYGYT
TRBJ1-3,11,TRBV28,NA,ASSTYRGNTIY
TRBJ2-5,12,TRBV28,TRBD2,ASSLTSGAETQY
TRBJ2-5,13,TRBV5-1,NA,ASSLGRGFQETQY
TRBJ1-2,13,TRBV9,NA,ASSSQRGSRYGYT
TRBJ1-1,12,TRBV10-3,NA,AISERGRGDEAF
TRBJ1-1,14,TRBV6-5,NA,ASSYSDRHMNTEAF
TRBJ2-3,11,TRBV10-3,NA,AIRDSLTDTQY
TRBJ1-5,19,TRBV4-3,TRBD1,ASSQVWTPGQGYWSNQPQH
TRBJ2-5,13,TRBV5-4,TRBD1,ASSPADRVKETQY
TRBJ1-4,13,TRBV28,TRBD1,ASSSQGAWGEKLF
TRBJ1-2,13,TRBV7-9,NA,ASSPWGGKKEGYT
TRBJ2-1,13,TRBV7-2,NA,ASIEGGGSYNEQF
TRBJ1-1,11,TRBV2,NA,ASSEESGQEAF
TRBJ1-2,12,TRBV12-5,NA,ASGLARANYGYT
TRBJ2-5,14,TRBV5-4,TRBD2,ASSATSGGGEETQY
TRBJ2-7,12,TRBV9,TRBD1,ASSVEGGSYEQY
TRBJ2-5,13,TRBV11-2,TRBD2,ASRPVRGARETQY
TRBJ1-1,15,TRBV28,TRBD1,ASSLPHLRDSHTEAF
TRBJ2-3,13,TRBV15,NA,ATSNGRVGTDTQY
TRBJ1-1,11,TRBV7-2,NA,ASSLNGYTEAF
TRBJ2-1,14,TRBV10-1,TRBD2,ASSDLAGGPYNEQF
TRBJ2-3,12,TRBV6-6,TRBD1,ASSYRDSADTQY
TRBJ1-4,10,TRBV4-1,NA,ASSLPYEKLF
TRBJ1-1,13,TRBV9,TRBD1,ASSPRGTGVTEAF
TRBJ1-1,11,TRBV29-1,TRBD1,SVEAGGEAEAF
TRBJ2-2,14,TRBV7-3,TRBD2,ASSRTFRGGSGELF
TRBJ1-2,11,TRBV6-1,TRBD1,ATYGTVNYGYT
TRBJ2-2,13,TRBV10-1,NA,ASSETAGATGELF
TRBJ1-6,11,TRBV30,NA,AWSVAGNSPLH
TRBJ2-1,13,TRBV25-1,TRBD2,ASSGGAGGVNEQF
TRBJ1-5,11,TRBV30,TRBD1,AWNRDRGQPQH
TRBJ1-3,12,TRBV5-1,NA,ASSEGGTGNTIY
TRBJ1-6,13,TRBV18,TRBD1,ASSLPQGRKSPLH
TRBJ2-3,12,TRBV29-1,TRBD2,SVVGGGSTDTQY
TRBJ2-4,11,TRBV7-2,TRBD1,ASSWDRADIQY
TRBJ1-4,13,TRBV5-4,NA,ASSFFGETNEKLF
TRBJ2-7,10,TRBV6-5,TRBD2,ASSHGGGEQY
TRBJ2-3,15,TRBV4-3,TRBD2,ASSQGLHSGLTDTQY
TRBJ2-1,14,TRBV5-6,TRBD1,ASSPTGAQFINEQF
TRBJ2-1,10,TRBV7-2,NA,ASSLAWGEEF
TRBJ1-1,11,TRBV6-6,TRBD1,ASSGQGATEAF
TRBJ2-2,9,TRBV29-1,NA,SVREAGELF
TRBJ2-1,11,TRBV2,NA,ASIGGVRNEQF
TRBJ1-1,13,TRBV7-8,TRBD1,ASSLAGTANTEAF
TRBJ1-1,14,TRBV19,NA,ASSIGQGYVNTEAF